The 6 T cell receptor beta chains below were found in one sample sequenced in a study of human T cells and chemical hapten exposure. In TCRdb, the RACE reads were re-called with MiXCR into one record per CDR3 protein. The data hold 150,000 to 200,000 distinct CDR3 sequences, with roughly 15% observed a single time. Time point noted: patch test 1, 2 weeks after DPC sensitization. Treatment of the sample: therapeutic diphenylcyclopropenone sensitization with weekly scalp DPC. The specimen comprised whole blood, sampled in connection with sensitization to the hapten diphenylcyclopropenone (DPC). The receptors stem from a woman in her 30s with alopecia areata. Some clones in this sample may be carry-over from other donors' samples.

This clonotype showed up just a few times. The chain has TRBV18 and TRBJ2-1; D is tentatively TRBD1 or TRBD2 (6 bases each). Germline CDR1 reads KGHSH; CDR2 reads LQKENI. The V end was cut by 1 base, the J end by 9 bases, with 10 bases between. There are 13 residues in the CDR3. The CDR3 protein is CASSPLQGGEQFF. The DNA of the CDR3 is TGTGCCAGCTCACCACTACAGGGAGGTGAGCAGTTCTTC. Filled out from reference TRBV18 and TRBJ2-1, the complete variable domain reads NAGVMQNPRHLVRRRGQEARLRCSPMKGHSHVYWYRQLPEEGLKFMVYLQKENIIDESGMPKERFSAEFPKEGPSILRIQQVVRGDSAAYFCASSPLQGGEQFFGPGTRLTVL.

The chain carries TRBV15 and TRBJ2-5; D ambiguous. Germline V gene data show CDR1 as LNHNV and CDR2 as YYDKDF (reference sequence). The V gene lost 1 base and the J gene lost 3 bases, with 3 bases spanning the gap. This CDR3 is 12 amino acids long. In DNA, the CDR3 is TGTGCCACCAGCAGAGGAGAAGAGACCCAGTACTTC. Amino acids: CATSRGEETQYF.

This clonotype came up a few times. This chain uses TRBV4-1 with TRBJ2-3; a weak D match, TRBD1 (5 bases). The CDR3 consists of 15 residues. The germline gives CDR1 MGHRA, CDR2 YSYEKL. Deletions cut 3 bases from V and 1 base from J, with 11 bases between. The CDR3 DNA follows: TGCGCCAGCAGCCAGGGGCGTCGGGGCACAGATACGCAGTATTTT. This sequence encodes CASSQGRRGTDTQYF.

This clonotype was detected only a few times. This sequence joins TRBV25-1 and TRBJ1-3, with D possibly matching TRBD1 (6 bases). With 5 bases removed from V and 1 base from J, the gap between germline ends came to 12 bases. The CDR3 contains 15 residues. Germline V lookup: CDR1 MGHDK, CDR2 SYGVNS. CDR3 residues: CASSTWRGSGNTIYF. In nucleotides, the CDR3 is TGTGCCAGCAGTACATGGAGGGGGTCTGGAAACACCATATATTTT.

V and J are TRBV20-1 and TRBJ2-1; 7 bases agree with TRBD2. The CDR3 spans 15 residues. V shed 0 bases and J 9 bases; nucleotides not matched to a gene: 11. CDR1 and CDR2 (germline): DFQATT, SNEGSKA (reference sequence). DNA of the CDR3: TGCAGTGCTAGAGATCTCGGGACTCCGGGGGGTGAGCAGTTCTTC. It is translated as CSARDLGTPGGEQFF.

This clonotype was observed at least ten times. The gene calls are TRBV10-1 and TRBJ2-7; TRBD1 is a possible D gene (6 bases). This CDR3 spans 13 amino acids. V lost 5 bases and J 5 bases, leaving 13 bases between the germline ends. Germline V CDR1 and CDR2: WNHNN, SYGVQD (reference sequence). The CDR3 reads CASSPGARNEQYF. In DNA, the CDR3 is TGCGCCAGCAGTCCAGGGGCCCGGAACGAGCAGTACTTC.